The rows below give T cell receptor beta chains drawn from one sample of a study of T-cell reconstitution after alpha-beta-depleted transplantation in children. TCRdb redid the calling of the PCR reads with MiXCR, one entry per CDR3 protein. The sample yields approximately 240,000 distinct CDR3 sequences, 9% to 10% seen once. Specimen: PBMCs from the stem cell graft donor, collected from the stem cell graft. The receptors stem from a human donor who donated a stem cell graft to a child with SCID. Each CDR3 is given with its conserved first and last residue. D genes are given only for firm matches. Size is omitted from some rows. Given values are once, few, many or a class for expanded clones.

D	V	J	size	CDR3	DNA
.	TRBV28	TRBJ2-2	many	CASRFRDKNTGELFF	TGTGCCAGCAGATTCCGGGACAAAAACACCGGGGAGCTGTTTTTT
.	TRBV11-1	TRBJ2-7	many	CASSRRRVPYEQYF	TGTGCCAGCAGCCGGAGACGGGTCCCCTACGAGCAGTACTTC
.	TRBV5-1	TRBJ1-2	many	CASSFGGNYGYTF	TGCGCCAGCAGCTTCGGAGGGAACTATGGCTACACCTTC
TRBD1	TRBV7-8	TRBJ1-5	many	CASNDRGGNQPQHF	TGTGCCAGCAACGACAGGGGAGGCAATCAGCCCCAGCATTTT
.	TRBV2	TRBJ1-5	many	CASNSPGGSQPQHF	TGTGCCAGCAATTCTCCCGGGGGCAGTCAGCCCCAGCATTTT
.	TRBV20-1	TRBJ2-3	many	CSAGKGKADTDTQYF	TGCAGTGCTGGGAAGGGGAAGGCGGACACAGATACGCAGTATTTT
.	TRBV5-6	TRBJ1-5	many	CASSWDSGDGCFRSNQPQHF	TGTGCCAGCAGCTGGGACTCCGGGGACGGCTGTTTCCGGAGCAATCAGCCCCAGCATTTT
TRBD1	TRBV5-1	TRBJ2-1	many	CASSYSGTGNYNEQFF	TGCGCCAGCAGCTATTCCGGGACAGGGAACTACAATGAGCAGTTCTTC
.	TRBV7-3	TRBJ2-7	.	CASSLGGVGYEQYF	TGTGCCAGCAGCTTAGGTGGGGTGGGGTACGAGCAGTACTTC
.	TRBV10-3	TRBJ1-3	many	CAIGTTGNTIYF	TGTGCCATCGGGACAACGGGAAACACCATATATTTT
.	TRBV20-1	TRBJ1-5	.	CSARTDLQPQHF	TGCAGTGCCAGGACGGACCTGCAGCCCCAGCATTTT
TRBD1	TRBV5-1	TRBJ2-3	many	CASSLMGQLTDTQYF	TGCGCCAGCAGCTTGATGGGACAGCTCACAGATACGCAGTATTTT
TRBD1	TRBV5-4	TRBJ1-4	many	CASSVNRGGEKLFF	TGTGCCAGCAGCGTGAACAGGGGGGGTGAAAAACTGTTTTTT
.	TRBV5-1	TRBJ2-3	many	CASSLDNPSTDTQYF	TGCGCCAGCAGCTTGGATAACCCTAGCACAGATACGCAGTATTTT
TRBD1	TRBV5-1	TRBJ1-1	many	CASSLVPTGGYSTEAFF	TGCGCCAGCAGCTTGGTTCCCACAGGGGGCTATAGCACTGAAGCTTTCTTT
.	TRBV7-9	TRBJ1-3	many	CASSLAGLTPGNTIYF	TGTGCCAGCAGCTTAGCGGGGTTAACGCCCGGAAACACCATATATTTT
.	TRBV4-3	TRBJ2-3	few	CASSQAIGGYTDTQYF	TGCGCCAGCAGCCAAGCTATAGGGGGGTACACAGATACGCAGTATTTT
TRBD1	TRBV9	TRBJ2-2	.	CASSVEGGAGGELFF	TGTGCCAGCAGCGTAGAAGGGGGCGCCGGCGGGGAGCTGTTTTTT
.	TRBV5-5	TRBJ1-5	.	CASSLFTGTTHQPQHF	TGTGCCAGCAGCTTGTTTACCGGGACAACCCATCAGCCCCAGCATTTT
TRBD2	TRBV7-3	TRBJ2-5	.	CASSPGTSAYQETQYF	TGTGCCAGCAGCCCTGGGACTAGCGCCTACCAAGAGACCCAGTACTTC
.	TRBV20-1	TRBJ2-5	many	CSAGLSGLQETQYF	TGCAGTGCCGGATTGAGCGGACTTCAAGAGACCCAGTACTTC
.	TRBV10-3	TRBJ2-5	many	CAISERVAEETQYF	TGTGCCATCAGTGAGAGGGTGGCGGAAGAGACCCAGTACTTC
.	TRBV7-2	TRBJ1-6	many	CASSRETGYNSPLHF	TGTGCCAGCAGCCGGGAGACAGGATATAATTCACCCCTCCACTTT
.	TRBV7-6	TRBJ1-5	many	CASSLGGDQPQHF	TGTGCCAGCAGCTTAGGGGGGGATCAGCCCCAGCATTTT
.	TRBV5-1	TRBJ2-3	many	CASSLGGMTDTQYF	TGCGCCAGCAGCTTGGGAGGGATGACAGATACGCAGTATTTT
.	TRBV5-1	TRBJ1-2	many	CASSLFQDGIYGYTF	TGCGCCAGCAGCCTTTTTCAGGACGGGATCTATGGCTACACCTTC